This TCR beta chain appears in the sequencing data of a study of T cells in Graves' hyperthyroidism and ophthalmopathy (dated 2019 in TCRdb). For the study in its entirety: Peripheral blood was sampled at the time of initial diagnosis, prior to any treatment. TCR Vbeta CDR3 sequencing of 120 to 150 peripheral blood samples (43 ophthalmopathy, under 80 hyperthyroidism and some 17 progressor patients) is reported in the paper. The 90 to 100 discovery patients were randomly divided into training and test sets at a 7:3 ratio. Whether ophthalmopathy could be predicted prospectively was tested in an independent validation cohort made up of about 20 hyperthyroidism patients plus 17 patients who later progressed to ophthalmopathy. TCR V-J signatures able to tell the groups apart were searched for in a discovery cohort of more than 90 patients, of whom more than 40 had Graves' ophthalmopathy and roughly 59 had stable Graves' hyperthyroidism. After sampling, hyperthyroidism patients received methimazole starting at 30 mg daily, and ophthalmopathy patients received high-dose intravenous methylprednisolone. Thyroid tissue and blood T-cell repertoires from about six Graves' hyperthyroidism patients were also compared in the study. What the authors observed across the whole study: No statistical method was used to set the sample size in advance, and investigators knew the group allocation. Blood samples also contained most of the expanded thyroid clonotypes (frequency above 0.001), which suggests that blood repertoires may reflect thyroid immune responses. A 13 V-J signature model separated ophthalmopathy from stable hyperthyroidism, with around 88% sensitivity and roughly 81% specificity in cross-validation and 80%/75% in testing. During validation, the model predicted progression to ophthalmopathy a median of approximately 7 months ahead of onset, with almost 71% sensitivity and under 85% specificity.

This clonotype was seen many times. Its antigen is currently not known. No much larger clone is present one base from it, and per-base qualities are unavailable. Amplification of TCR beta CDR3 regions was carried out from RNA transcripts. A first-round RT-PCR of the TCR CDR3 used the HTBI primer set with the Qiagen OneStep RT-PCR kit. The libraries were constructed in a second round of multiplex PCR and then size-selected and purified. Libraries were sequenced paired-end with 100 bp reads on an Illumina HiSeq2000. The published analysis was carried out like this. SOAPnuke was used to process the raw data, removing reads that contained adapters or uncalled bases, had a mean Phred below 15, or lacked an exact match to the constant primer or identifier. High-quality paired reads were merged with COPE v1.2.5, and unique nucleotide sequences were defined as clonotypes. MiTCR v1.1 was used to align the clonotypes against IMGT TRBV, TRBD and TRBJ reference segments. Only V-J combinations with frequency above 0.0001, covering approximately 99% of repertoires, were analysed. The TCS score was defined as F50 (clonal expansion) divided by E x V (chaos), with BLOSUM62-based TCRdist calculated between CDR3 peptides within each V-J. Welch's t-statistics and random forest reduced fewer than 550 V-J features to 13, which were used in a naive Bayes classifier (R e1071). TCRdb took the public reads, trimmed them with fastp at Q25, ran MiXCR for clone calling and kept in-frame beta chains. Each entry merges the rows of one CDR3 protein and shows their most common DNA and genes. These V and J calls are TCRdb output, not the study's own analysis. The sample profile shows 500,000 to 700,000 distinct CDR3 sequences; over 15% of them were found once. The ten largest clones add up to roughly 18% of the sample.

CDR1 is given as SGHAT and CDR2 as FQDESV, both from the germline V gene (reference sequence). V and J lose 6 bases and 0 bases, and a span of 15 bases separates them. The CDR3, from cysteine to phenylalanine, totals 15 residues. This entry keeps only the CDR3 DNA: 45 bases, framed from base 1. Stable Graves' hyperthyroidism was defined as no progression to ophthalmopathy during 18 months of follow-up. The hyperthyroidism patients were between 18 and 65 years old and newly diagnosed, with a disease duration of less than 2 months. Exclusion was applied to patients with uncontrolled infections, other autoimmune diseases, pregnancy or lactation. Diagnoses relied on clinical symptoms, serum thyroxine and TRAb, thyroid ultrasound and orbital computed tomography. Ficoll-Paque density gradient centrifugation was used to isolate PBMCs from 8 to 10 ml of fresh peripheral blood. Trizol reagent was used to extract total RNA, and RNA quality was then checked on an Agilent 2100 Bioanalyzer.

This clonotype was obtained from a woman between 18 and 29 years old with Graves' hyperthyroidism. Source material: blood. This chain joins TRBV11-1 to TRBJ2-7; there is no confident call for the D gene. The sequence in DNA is TGTGCCAGCAGTTCTCCGATCTCAAGCTCCTACGAGCAGTACTTC. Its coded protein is CASSSPISSSYEQYF. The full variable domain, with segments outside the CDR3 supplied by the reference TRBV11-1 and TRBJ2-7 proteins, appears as EAEVAQSPRYKITEKSQAVAFWCDPISGHATLYWYRQILGQGPELLVQFQDESVVDDSQLPKDRFSAERLKGVDSTLKIQPAELGDSAMYLCASSSPISSSYEQYFGPGTRLTVT.